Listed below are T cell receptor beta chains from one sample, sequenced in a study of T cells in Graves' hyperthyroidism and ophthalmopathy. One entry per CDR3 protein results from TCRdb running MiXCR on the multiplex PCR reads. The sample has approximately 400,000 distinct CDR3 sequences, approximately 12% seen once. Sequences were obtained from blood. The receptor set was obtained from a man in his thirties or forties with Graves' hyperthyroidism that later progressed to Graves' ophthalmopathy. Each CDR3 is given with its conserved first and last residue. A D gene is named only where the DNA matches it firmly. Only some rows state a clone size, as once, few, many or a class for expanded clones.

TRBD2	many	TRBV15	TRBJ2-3	TGTGCCACCAGCAGTCTCGTTGCGGGGGGCTACACAGATACGCAGTATTTT	CATSSLVAGGYTDTQYF
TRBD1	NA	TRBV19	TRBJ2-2	TGTGCCAGTAGAGACAGGACAGGGGGATCGGGTGCCGGGGAGCTGTTTTTT	CASRDRTGGSGAGELFF
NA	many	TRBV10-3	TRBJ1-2	TGTGCCATCAGTGGGACGGTTTATGGCTACACCTTC	CAISGTVYGYTF
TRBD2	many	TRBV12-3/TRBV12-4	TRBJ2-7	TGTGCCAGCAGCCACAGATTAGCGGGACTGAGCTCCTACGAGCAGTACTTC	CASSHRLAGLSSYEQYF
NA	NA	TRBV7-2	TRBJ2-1	TGTGCCAGCTCACCACCGTCTATCAGGGGCAATGAGCAGTTCTTC	CASSPPSIRGNEQFF
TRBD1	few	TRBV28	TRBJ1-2	TGTGCCAGCAGTCTCGGGACAGGGCGCTCCTATGACTACACCTTC	CASSLGTGRSYDYTF
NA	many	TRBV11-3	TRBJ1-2	TGTGCCAGCAGCTTAGAGCAAGGGGGCTACACCTTC	CASSLEQGGYTF
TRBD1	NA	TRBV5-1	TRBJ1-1	TGCGCCAGCAGCTTCGGGACAGGCTATAAAGCCGTTGAAGCTTTCTTT	CASSFGTGYKAVEAFF
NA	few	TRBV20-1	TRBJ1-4	TGCAGTGCTACCGAAACCACAACTAATGAAAAACTGTTTTTT	CSATETTTNEKLFF
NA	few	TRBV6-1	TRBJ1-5	TGTGCCAGCATGAATGGGCAGCCCCAGCATTTT	CASMNGQPQHF
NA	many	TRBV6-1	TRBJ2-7	TGTGCCAGCAGTCCAAACGGGGCCTACGAGCAGTACTTC	CASSPNGAYEQYF
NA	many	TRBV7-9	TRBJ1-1	TGTGCCAGCAGCTTAGCCGGACAGGAAGCTTTCTTT	CASSLAGQEAFF
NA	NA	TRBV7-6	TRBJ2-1	TGTACCAGCAGCTTAGACCCGACCCCGGGCTACAATGAGCAGTTCTTC	CTSSLDPTPGYNEQFF
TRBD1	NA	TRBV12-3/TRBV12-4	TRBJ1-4	TGTGCCAGCAGTTCCTCAGGGGGTTTCAATGAAAAACTGTTTTTT	CASSSSGGFNEKLFF
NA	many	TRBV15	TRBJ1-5	TGTGCCACCAGCAGAGTGGCGATCAATCAGCCCCAGCATTTT	CATSRVAINQPQHF
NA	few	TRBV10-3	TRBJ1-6	TGTGCCATCAGTGGAGTGGGGGGGAGCTCACCCCTCCACTTT	CAISGVGGSSPLHF
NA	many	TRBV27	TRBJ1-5	TGTGCCAGCAGCCCCGCCGGGGGTGGGAATCAGCCCCAGCATTTT	CASSPAGGGNQPQHF
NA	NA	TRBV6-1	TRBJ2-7	TGTGCCAGCAGTGACAGGGACGAGCAGTACTTC	CASSDRDEQYF
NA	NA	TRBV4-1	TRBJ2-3	TGCGCCAGCAGCCTGACTAGTAGGTGGGTTACAGATACGCAGTATTTT	CASSLTSRWVTDTQYF
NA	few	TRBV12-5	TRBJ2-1	TGTGCTAGTGGTTTGGTCGGAACACCCTACCCCTACAATGAGCAGTTCTTC	CASGLVGTPYPYNEQFF
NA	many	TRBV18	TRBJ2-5	TGTGCCAGCTCACCACACCTCCAAGAGACCCAGTACTTC	CASSPHLQETQYF
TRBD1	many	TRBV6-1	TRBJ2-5	TGTGCCAGCAGGGTAACAGGGGAAGAGACCCAGTACTTC	CASRVTGEETQYF
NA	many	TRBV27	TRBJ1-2	TGTGCCAGCAGTTTAACGGGCAACAACTATGGCTACACCTTC	CASSLTGNNYGYTF
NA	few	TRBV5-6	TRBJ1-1	TGTGCCAGCAGCTTGGGGGATCTCACTGAAGCTTTCTTT	CASSLGDLTEAFF
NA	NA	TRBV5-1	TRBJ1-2	TGCGCCAGCAGCCTAGACTTGAATTCGGGTGGCTACACCTTC	CASSLDLNSGGYTF
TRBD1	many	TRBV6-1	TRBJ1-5	TGTGCCAGCAGTGGGAGGACAGGGGTCGGTAATCAGCCCCAGCATTTT	CASSGRTGVGNQPQHF
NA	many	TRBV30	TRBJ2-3	TGTGCCTGGAACTTCCGTAGCACAGATACGCAGTATTTT	CAWNFRSTDTQYF
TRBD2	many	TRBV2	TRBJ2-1	TGTGCCAGCAGTGAGACTAGCGGGGCTTACAATGAGCAGTTCTTC	CASSETSGAYNEQFF
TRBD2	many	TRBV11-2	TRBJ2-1	TGTGCCAGCAGCTTAGCCCGACTAGCGGAAAACTACAATGAGCAGTTCTTC	CASSLARLAENYNEQFF
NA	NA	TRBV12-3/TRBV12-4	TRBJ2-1	TGTGCCAGCAGTTCCCGCGGGGCTCTAGCGCACAATGAGCAGTTCTTC	CASSSRGALAHNEQFF
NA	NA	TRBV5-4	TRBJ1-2	TGTGCCAGCAGCAACCCCCCGGTCTATGGCTACACCTTC	CASSNPPVYGYTF
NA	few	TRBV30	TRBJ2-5	TGTGCCTGCAACCCCCCTCGGGTTCAAGAGACCCAGTACTTC	CACNPPRVQETQYF
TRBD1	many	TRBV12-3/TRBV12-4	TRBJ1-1	TGTGCCAGCAGCGGGGGACAGGCGAACACTGAAGCTTTCTTT	CASSGGQANTEAFF
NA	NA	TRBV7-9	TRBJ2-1	TGTGCCAGCAGCTTATCCGGGACACTCGATGAGCAGTTCTTC	CASSLSGTLDEQFF
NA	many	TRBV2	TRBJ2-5	TGTGCCAGCAACACACGGCGGCTAGGCCGGCCAGAGACCCAGTACTTC	CASNTRRLGRPETQYF
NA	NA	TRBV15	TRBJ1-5	TGTGCCACCAGCAGAGATCGGGGATTTCAGCCCCAGCATTTT	CATSRDRGFQPQHF
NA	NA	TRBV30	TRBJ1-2	TGTGCCTGGAGCCCGATAGGTAGGAGCCGCTATGGCTACACCTTC	CAWSPIGRSRYGYTF
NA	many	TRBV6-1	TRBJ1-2	TGTGCCAGCAGTGAAGATTTAGGGGACGCCCGGAGAGGCTACACCTTC	CASSEDLGDARRGYTF
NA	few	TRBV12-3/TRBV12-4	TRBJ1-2	TGTGCCAGCAGTTTTATGAGGGACTATGGCTACACCTTC	CASSFMRDYGYTF
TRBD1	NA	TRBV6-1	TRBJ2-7	TGTGCCGGCAGTCTTCCGGTGGACAGGGTCTACGAGCAGTACTTC	CAGSLPVDRVYEQYF
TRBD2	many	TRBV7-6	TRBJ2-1	TGTGCCAGCAGCTCCAACGTCGGGGGGGGCAATGAGCAGTTCTTC	CASSSNVGGGNEQFF
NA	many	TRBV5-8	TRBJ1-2	TGTGCCAGCAGCTTGTGGGAAGAGGGCCATGGCTACACCTTC	CASSLWEEGHGYTF
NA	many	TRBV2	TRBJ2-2	TGTGCCAGCAAAGGAGGGGGATGGACCGGGGAGCTGTTTTTT	CASKGGGWTGELFF
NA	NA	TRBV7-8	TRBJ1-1	TGTGCCAGCAGCTTAGCTCAGGGAATACGACGCAACAGCATGAACACTGAAGCTTTCTTT	CASSLAQGIRRNSMNTEAFF
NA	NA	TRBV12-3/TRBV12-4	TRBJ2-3	TGTGCCAGCAGTCCCAGGGGGGGCTCAGATACGCAGTATTTT	CASSPRGGSDTQYF
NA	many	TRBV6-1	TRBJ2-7	TGTGCCAGCAGTGATGGGGGGACCGCCATACGCGAGCAGTACTTC	CASSDGGTAIREQYF
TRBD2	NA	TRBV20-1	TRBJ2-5	TGCAGTGCTAGAGATTCGGGCGGGGGAACCGGGACCCAGTACTTC	CSARDSGGGTGTQYF
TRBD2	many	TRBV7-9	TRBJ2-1	TGTGCCAGCAGCCGACCGGGGGGTCCGGAGGTCTACAATGAGCAGTTCTTC	CASSRPGGPEVYNEQFF
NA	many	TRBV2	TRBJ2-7	TGTGCCAGCAAAGACAACTACGAGCAGTACTTC	CASKDNYEQYF